The T cell receptor (beta chain) described here comes from a study of T cells in Graves' hyperthyroidism and ophthalmopathy. RNA transcripts were the template for amplifying TCR beta CDR3 regions. The study used the HTBI primer set for a first-round RT-PCR of the TCR CDR3. MiXCR, applied by TCRdb to the multiplex PCR reads, yields one record per CDR3 protein. The sample records 500,000 or so distinct CDR3 sequences, 15% to 20% being singletons. Only a few counts were recorded for this clonotype. Germline V gene lookup returns CDR1 LGHDT and CDR2 YNNKEL (reference sequence). Trimming shortened V by 2 bases and J by 0 bases, and 17 bases separated the two germline ends. The CDR3 consists of 17 residues.

The TCR sequence derives from a young woman with Graves' ophthalmopathy. This chain connects TRBV3-1 to TRBJ2-7; D gene ambiguous. Sequenced: blood. CDR3 sequence: CASSQRAVGRNSYEQYF. The CDR3 DNA reads TGTGCCAGCAGCCAAAGGGCGGTGGGCAGGAACTCCTACGAGCAGTACTTC.